The 10 T cell receptor beta chains listed next were all sequenced from one sample in a study of T cell responses to AZD1222 COVID-19 vaccine. TCRdb's copy holds only in-frame clones and misses some; the assay was immunoSEQ multiplex PCR. The table lists about 120,000 clones, around nine tenths of them singletons. Material: peripheral blood, obtained on day 0 of AZD1222 vaccination. These receptors came from an adult in good health.

The J gene is TRBJ1-3, the V gene TRBV2; D is ambiguous. Trimming pared 4 bases from V and 0 bases from J, leaving 13 bases between. Germline values: CDR1 SNHLY, CDR2 FYNNEI. The CDR3 covers 16 residues. CDR3 sequence: CASSGFRPNSGNTIYF. CDR3 sequence (DNA): TGTGCCAGCAGTGGGTTTAGACCAAACTCTGGAAACACCATATATTTT.

This clone has a handful of counts. The chain joins TRBV7-6 to TRBJ2-3; D gene uncertain. Germline V gene lookup returns CDR1 SGHVS and CDR2 FNYEAQ. The CDR3 extends over 15 amino acids. Between the trimmed V and J ends, which lost 2 bases and 5 bases, there was a span of 14 bases. The CDR3 coding sequence is TGTGCCAGCAGCTTAAGGGAATCCCACGTAGATACGCAGTATTTT. Protein product: CASSLRESHVDTQYF.

The gene calls are TRBV18 and TRBJ1-6, with 7 nucleotides matching TRBD1. Germline CDR1 and CDR2: KGHSH and LQKENI. CDR3 size: 16 residues. J gave up 10 bases and V 2 bases, and 11 bases lay outside the gene matches. In nucleotides, the CDR3 is TGTGCCAGCTCACCAGAGGTTCCCCAGGGGGGGTCACCCCTCCACTTT. Translated: CASSPEVPQGGSPLHF. The full variable domain, its missing parts supplied by reference TRBV18 and TRBJ1-6, is NAGVMQNPRHLVRRRGQEARLRCSPMKGHSHVYWYRQLPEEGLKFMVYLQKENIIDESGMPKERFSAEFPKEGPSILRIQQVVRGDSAAYFCASSPEVPQGGSPLHFGNGTRLTVT.

This rearrangement joins TRBV7-2 to TRBJ2-5; 8 bases line up with TRBD2. The CDR3 has 15 residues. Germline V gives CDR1 SGHTA, CDR2 FQGNSA. V lost 1 base to trimming and J lost 5 bases; unmatched junction nucleotides: 6. The CDR3 loop reads CASSLVAGGWETQYF. CDR3 nucleotides: TGTGCCAGCAGCTTAGTGGCGGGGGGCTGGGAGACCCAGTACTTC.

The J gene is TRBJ1-6, the V gene TRBV6-1; TRBD1 aligns across 8 bases. The ends lost 4 bases at V and 3 bases at J; junction bases unmatched: 5. Looked up from germline, CDR1 is MNHNS and CDR2 is SASEGT. The CDR3 totals 16 residues. This chain's CDR3 is CASSATGGDYNSPLHF. DNA for the CDR3: TGTGCCAGCAGTGCAACAGGGGGGGACTATAATTCACCCCTCCACTTT.

The V gene is TRBV24-1, the J gene TRBJ2-2; TRBD1 is a possible D gene (6 bases). The CDR3 covers 16 residues. Germline CDR1 KGHDR, CDR2 SFDVKD. The ends were cut back, 3 bases at V and 7 bases at J, with 17 bases in the middle. CDR3 coding DNA: TGTGCCACCAGTGATCGAAGAAGGGGGTTCGGCGGGGAGCTGTTTTTT. Translating it yields CATSDRRRGFGGELFF.

The rearrangement links TRBV7-8 to TRBJ2-1; perhaps TRBD2 as D (6 bases). V was clipped by 4 bases and J by 0 bases, with 19 bases between them. Germline V gene lookup returns CDR1 SGHVS and CDR2 FQNEAQ. The CDR3 covers 18 residues. The DNA of the CDR3 is TGTGCCAGCAGCTCACCCGATAGCGGACCGAGCTCCTACAATGAGCAGTTCTTC. Translated, it gives CASSSPDSGPSSYNEQFF.

This chain's CDR3 is CASRGQFYGYTF. DNA for the CDR3: TGCGCCAGCAGGGGCCAATTCTATGGCTACACCTTC. This sequence joins TRBV5-1 and TRBJ1-2, with no clear D. The CDR3 is 12 amino acids. In germline, CDR1 is SGHRS, CDR2 YFSETQ. The V and J ends lost 5 bases and 4 bases respectively, with 9 bases between them.

The genes are TRBV25-1 and TRBJ1-3; no firm D call. Germline V gene lookup returns CDR1 MGHDK and CDR2 SYGVNS. V lost 11 bases and J lost 1, with 6 bases in between. The CDR3 has 11 amino acids. CDR3: CAHRSGNTIYF. CDR3 bases: TGTGCCCACCGTTCTGGAAACACCATATATTTT.

V usage is TRBV18 and J usage is TRBJ2-3, with 14 bases fitting TRBD2. Germline loops: CDR1 KGHSH, CDR2 LQKENI. The CDR3 consists of 18 residues. V dropped 3 bases and J dropped 1; count of bases not matched to a gene: 6. This chain's CDR3 is CASSPGLAGAIGTDTQYF. The DNA for the CDR3 is TGTGCCAGCTCACCGGGACTAGCGGGAGCGATAGGCACAGATACGCAGTATTTT.